This T cell receptor beta chain was profiled in a study of blood T cell repertoires in COVID-19. As for the study in general: Acute and convalescent COVID-19 specimens originated in the United States, Italy and Spain.

The protocol was immunoSEQ multiplex PCR, while the TCRdb copy is restricted to in-frame clones and leaves out a portion. This table holds roughly 200,000 clones, about nine tenths found once. V lost 4 bases and J 2 bases, leaving 3 bases between the germline ends. In germline, CDR1 is SQVTM, CDR2 ANQGSEA. This CDR3 is built from 11 residues. The specimen was PBMCs or T cells enriched from blood (not recorded which). The chain carries TRBV29-1 and TRBJ2-1; the D is unclear. The TCR comes from a man aged 30 to 39 who had recovered from COVID-19. The CDR3: CSVAAYNEQFF. CDR3 in DNA: TGCAGCGTTGCCGCCTACAATGAGCAGTTCTTC.